This T cell receptor (beta chain) is from a study of shared clonotypes between healthy human individuals. Profiled with immunoSEQ multiplex PCR; TCRdb holds only in-frame clones, not every one. The repertoire holds under 2.5 million clones, about nine tenths seen once, with roughly 0.34% in the top ten. Trimming removed 4 bases at V and 6 bases at J, with 12 bases between. This CDR3 contains 13 residues. Germline values: CDR1 MNHNS, CDR2 SASEGT. V is TRBV6-1 and J is TRBJ1-2, with a possible D match to TRBD1 (5 bases). The clonotype was recovered from a man younger than 30 in good health. Some clones in this sample may be carry-over from other donors' samples. Sequenced: naive CD4+ T cells from PBMCs. The subset is: CD45RA+ positively selected. The CDR3 spells CASSGQGRNGYTF. In DNA, the CDR3 is TGTGCCAGCAGTGGGCAGGGAAGGAATGGCTACACCTTC.